This T cell receptor beta chain appears in the sequencing data of a study of blood T cell repertoires in COVID-19. As for the study in general: COVID-19 samples from acute and convalescent phases originated in the United States, Italy and Spain.

Assay: immunoSEQ multiplex PCR; the TCRdb copy retains only in-frame clones and omits some. This table holds 200,000 or so clones, about 85% found once. The CDR3 sequence is 15 residues long. Per germline, CDR1 SGHDT and CDR2 YYEEEE. The V and J ends lost 4 bases and 0 bases respectively, with 11 bases between them. The sequence was obtained from a woman in her twenties or thirties who had recovered from COVID-19. The V and J genes are TRBV5-6 and TRBJ1-5; D call uncertain. Specimen: PBMCs or T cells enriched from blood (not recorded which). Written as DNA, the CDR3 is TGTGCCAGCAGCCGACACCTTGGTAGCAATCAGCCCCAGCATTTT. Translation gives CASSRHLGSNQPQHF.